These 5 T cell receptor beta chains were sequenced from one sample in a study of blood T cell repertoires in COVID-19. Repertoires were generated with immunoSEQ multiplex PCR, while TCRdb's copy carries only in-frame clones and drops some. The sample consists of fewer than 250,000 clones, about nine tenths of them appearing once. The sequenced material came from peripheral blood. These TCRs come from a man in his 70s with acute or convalescent COVID-19.

The chain uses TRBV19 and TRBJ2-1; a possible D gene is TRBD2 (6 bases). This CDR3 has 16 residues. Germline-derived CDR1 and CDR2 are LNHDA and SQIVND (reference sequence). The germline V and J ends were trimmed by 6 bases and 4 bases, with 19 bases remaining between them. The CDR3 reads CASRVGSSGQYNEQFF. The CDR3 DNA follows: TGTGCCAGTAGGGTGGGGAGCAGCGGGCAATACAATGAGCAGTTCTTC.

The chain recombines TRBV6-5 with TRBJ2-2; no reliable D call. Per germline, CDR1 MNHEY and CDR2 SVGAGI. This CDR3 is built from 10 residues. V was clipped by 6 bases and J by 8 bases, with 4 bases between them. This CDR3 is CASRTGELFF. CDR3 bases: TGTGCCAGCAGGACAGGGGAGCTGTTTTTT.

The table lists this clone with a few counts. The V gene is TRBV5-6, the J gene TRBJ2-7, with 8 bases fitting TRBD2. Germline trimming cut 0 bases from V and 0 bases from J; bases unmatched to any gene: 8. Germline lookup yields CDR1 SGHDT and CDR2 YYEEEE. The CDR3 consists of 17 residues. The CDR3 coding sequence is TGTGCCAGCAGCTTGGGTGTACTCGGGACTAGCTCCTACGAGCAGTACTTC. As protein: CASSLGVLGTSSYEQYF.

The rearrangement joins TRBV6-6 to TRBJ1-2; D is unclear. Trimming stripped 5 bases from V and 4 bases from J, with 8 bases between. Germline V lookup: CDR1 MNHNY, CDR2 SVGAGI (reference sequence). The length of the CDR3 is 12 residues. The CDR3 region is CASSPDTYGYTF. Here the CDR3 DNA reads TGTGCCAGCAGTCCAGACACCTATGGCTACACCTTC.

This chain links TRBV12-3 or TRBV12-4 with TRBJ1-2; D perhaps matches TRBD1 (5 bases). V was clipped by 10 bases and J by 4 bases, with 13 bases between them. The CDR3 is 12 residues long. CDR3 sequence: CATLGGAYGYTF. The CDR3 DNA is TGTGCCACCTTGGGGGGTGCCTATGGCTACACCTTC.